Shown below are 24 T cell receptor beta chains from a single sample sequenced in a study of T cell repertoires in cytomegalovirus infection. Using its own MiXCR run on the reads, TCRdb lists one record per CDR3 protein. The repertoire holds 200,000 to 300,000 distinct CDR3 sequences, roughly 6.5% seen once, with under 7.5% in the top ten. The material sequenced was PBMCs. The receptors stem from a human donor in good health (CMV status not recorded). Some clones in this sample may be carry-over from other donors' samples.

Ten or more counts support this clonotype. The chain is built from TRBV10-3 and TRBJ2-5, with 9 positions matching TRBD2. Germline V gives CDR1 ENHRY, CDR2 SYGVKD. Unmatched junction bases numbered 4, after V lost 3 bases and J lost 2 bases. This CDR3 is built from 15 residues. Here the CDR3 reads CAISDLAGFQETQYF. In nucleotides, the CDR3 is TGTGCCATCAGTGACCTAGCGGGGTTTCAAGAGACCCAGTACTTC.

This clonotype was counted ten times or more. The chain carries TRBV5-8 and TRBJ1-1; D might be TRBD1 (5 bases). Germline V gene data show CDR1 as SGHTS and CDR2 as YDEGEE. CDR3 size: 15 residues. The CDR3 DNA is TGTGCGACGAGGGGAATTCGGTCCATGAACACTGAAGCTTTCTTT. Amino acids: CATRGIRSMNTEAFF.

The genes are TRBV29-1 and TRBJ2-4, with a tentative D call TRBD1 (6 bases). Trimming cost V 4 bases and J 3 bases, with 16 bases left between them. The germline gives CDR1 SQVTM, CDR2 ANQGSEA. CDR3 size: 15 residues. The CDR3 nucleotides are TGCAGCGTTGTAAGGAGGACAGAGAGCAAAAACATTCAGTACTTC. It specifies CSVVRRTESKNIQYF.

Many counts were recorded for this clonotype. The V call is TRBV7-6, the J call TRBJ1-2, with 11 bases fitting TRBD1. V lost 5 bases to trimming and J lost 3 bases; unmatched junction nucleotides: 11. The CDR3 spans 17 residues. Germline V gene data show CDR1 as SGHVS and CDR2 as FNYEAQ. CDR3 region: CASSRIPSGQGDYGYTF. The CDR3, as DNA: TGTGCCAGCAGCCGTATACCATCGGGACAGGGGGACTATGGCTACACCTTC. Filled out from reference TRBV7-6 and TRBJ1-2, the complete variable domain reads GAGVSQSPRYKVTKRGQDVALRCDPISGHVSLYWYRQALGQGPEFLTYFNYEAQQDKSGLPNDRFSAERPEGSISTLTIQRTEQRDSAMYRCASSRIPSGQGDYGYTFGSGTRLTVV.

This clonotype was counted at least ten times. J is TRBJ2-3 and V is TRBV5-1; D gene ambiguous. Germline-derived CDR1 and CDR2 are SGHRS and YFSETQ. This CDR3 has 12 amino acids. The germline V and J ends were trimmed by 0 bases and 9 bases, with 8 bases remaining between them. The CDR3 DNA reads as TGCGCCAGCAGCTTGGACGTTGTGACGCAGTATTTT. Encoded protein: CASSLDVVTQYF.

This clonotype showed up many times. The gene calls are TRBV5-1 and TRBJ1-1, with a tentative D call TRBD1 (6 bases). Trimming removed 4 bases from V and 5 bases from J, with 18 bases in between. Germline V gives CDR1 SGHRS, CDR2 YFSETQ. This CDR3 spans 15 amino acids. The CDR3 nucleotides are TGCGCCAGCAGCGGGGCGGCCCCGAGGGGGACTGAAGCTTTCTTT. Its protein is CASSGAAPRGTEAFF. The full variable domain, completed using reference TRBV5-1 and TRBJ1-1, is KAGVTQTPRYLIKTRGQQVTLSCSPISGHRSVSWYQQTPGQGLQFLFEYFSETQRNKGNFPGRFSGRQFSNSRSEMNVSTLELGDSALYLCASSGAAPRGTEAFFGQGTRLTVV.

With respect to this clonotype: A much larger clonotype is one base distant, so this may be a read error. This chain links TRBV5-5 with TRBJ2-3; D perhaps matches TRBD1 (6 bases). Per germline, CDR1 SGHKS and CDR2 YYEKEE (reference sequence). CDR3 length: 14 amino acids. In DNA form, the CDR3 reads TGTGCCAGCAACGTCCCAGGGGCCACAGGTACGCAGTATTTT. It codes for CASNVPGATGTQYF.

A few counts support this clonotype. The gene calls are TRBV5-4 and TRBJ2-3; no reliable D call. Germline CDR1 and CDR2: SGHNT and YYREEE (reference sequence). Trimming removed 2 bases at V and 0 bases at J, with 10 bases between. This CDR3 is 15 amino acids long. The CDR3 DNA follows: TGTGCCAGCAGCTTCTCCGCCCAAAGCACAGATACGCAGTATTTT. Protein product: CASSFSAQSTDTQYF.

Only a few counts were recorded for this clonotype. V gene TRBV13 combines with J gene TRBJ2-2, with 8 bases matching TRBD2. The length of the CDR3 is 14 residues. Per germline, CDR1 PRHDT and CDR2 FYEKMQ (reference sequence). The CDR3 nucleotides read TGTGCATCGGCGGGGGGCTGGAACACCGGGGAGCTGTTTTTT. Translation gives CASAGGWNTGELFF.

This clonotype came up many times. The V call is TRBV7-2, the J call TRBJ1-6, with D hard to call. V lost 1 base to trimming and J lost 6 bases, with 10 bases between them. The CDR3 spans 15 residues. CDR1 is SGHTA, CDR2 FQGNSA, per germline. CDR3 sequence (DNA): TGTGCCAGCAGCTTAGTTTTCGGAGGTAATTCACCCCTCCACTTT. Residues: CASSLVFGGNSPLHF.

This clonotype was recorded many times. The gene calls are TRBV4-2 and TRBJ2-6, with 10 bases aligning to TRBD1. The CDR3 consists of 16 residues. The germline CDR1 and CDR2 sequences are LGHNA and YNFKEQ. V was clipped by 4 bases and J by 0 bases; unmatched bases: 0. CDR3 region: CASSRDRGSGANVLTF. CDR3 sequence (DNA): TGTGCCAGCAGCCGGGACAGGGGCTCTGGGGCCAACGTCCTGACTTTC.

There are a few counts of this clonotype. The V call is TRBV5-1, the J call TRBJ2-1, with no clear D. Germline V gives CDR1 SGHRS, CDR2 YFSETQ. The CDR3 is 16 amino acids. Trimming took 4 bases from V and 2 from J, leaving 16 bases between them. The CDR3 bases are TGCGCCAGCAGCCCCCTGGGCCTTGGACCCTACAATGAGCAGTTCTTC. Translating it yields CASSPLGLGPYNEQFF.

This rearrangement joins TRBV5-6 to TRBJ2-5, with TRBD2 matching 8 bases. Germline CDR1 is SGHDT and CDR2 is YYEEEE. The CDR3 extends over 14 amino acids. The ends lost 2 bases at V and 4 bases at J; junction bases unmatched: 4. The chain's CDR3 is CASSFPGLGETQYF. The CDR3 nucleotides read TGTGCCAGCAGCTTTCCGGGACTAGGAGAGACCCAGTACTTC. The complete variable domain, with remaining parts taken from reference TRBV5-6 and TRBJ2-5, reads DAGVTQSPTHLIKTRGQQVTLRCSPKSGHDTVSWYQQALGQGPQFIFQYYEEEERQRGNFPDRFSGHQFPNYSSELNVNALLLGDSALYLCASSFPGLGETQYFGPGTRLLVL.

This clonotype was observed at least ten times. The DNA of the CDR3 is TGTGCCAGCAGCTTGAGGGGGGACAATGAGCAGTTCTTC. This codes for CASSLRGDNEQFF. This chain connects TRBV5-6 to TRBJ2-1; D is perhaps TRBD1 or TRBD2 (6 bases each). From germline, CDR1 is SGHDT and CDR2 YYEEEE. The ends were cut back, 1 base at V and 5 bases at J, with 7 bases in the middle. The CDR3 is 13 amino acids.

This clonotype was found many times. V and J are TRBV7-3 and TRBJ2-5; 9 nucleotides agree with TRBD2. Losses at the gene ends were 1 base for V and 3 bases for J; bases not matched to a gene: 3. This CDR3 spans 15 amino acids. Germline assignment: CDR1 SGHTA and CDR2 FQGTGA. CDR3 DNA sequence: TGTGCCAGCAGCTTAAGCGGGGGGGCCAAAGAGACCCAGTACTTC. It is translated as CASSLSGGAKETQYF.

This clonotype occurred many times. The rearrangement links TRBV12-3 or TRBV12-4 to TRBJ1-1, with 8 bases lining up with TRBD1. Trimming took 5 bases from V and 5 from J; bases not matched to a gene: 16. The CDR3 sequence is 17 residues long. Written as DNA, the CDR3 is TGTGCCAGCAGTCTCTCCGGGACAGGAAGTAGGAAGACTGAAGCTTTCTTT. Protein: CASSLSGTGSRKTEAFF.

The rearrangement links TRBV6-5 to TRBJ1-1; 8 nucleotides line up with TRBD1. CDR1 is MNHEY and CDR2 is SVGAGI in the germline V gene. The CDR3 runs to 16 residues. V lost 6 bases to trimming and J lost 3 bases; unmatched junction nucleotides: 12. The chain's CDR3 is CASRRTGIGRDTEAFF. The CDR3 DNA reads as TGTGCCAGCAGGCGGACAGGGATCGGTAGGGACACTGAAGCTTTCTTT.

This chain links TRBV27 with TRBJ1-1, with 7 bases lining up with TRBD1. The V segment lost 4 bases and the J segment 3 bases; nucleotides outside the gene matches: 5. Germline V gene sequence: CDR1 MNHEY, CDR2 SMNVEV (reference sequence). This CDR3 region has 14 residues. DNA of the CDR3: TGTGCCAGCAGTTCACAGGGGACGTACACTGAAGCTTTCTTT. Its translation is CASSSQGTYTEAFF.

This clonotype was detected many times. V is TRBV7-9 and J is TRBJ2-1; 12 bases fit TRBD2. This CDR3 region has 18 residues. CDR1 is SEHNR and CDR2 is FQNEAQ in the germline V gene (reference sequence). J was trimmed by 8 bases and V by 5 bases; bases with no gene match: 16. The CDR3 DNA is TGTGCCAGCAGCCCCCCTCGCAGGCTAGCGGGGGGGCGGCATGAGCAGTTCTTC. Translated: CASSPPRRLAGGRHEQFF.

This clonotype appeared many times. The chain uses TRBV10-2 and TRBJ2-1; TRBD1 aligns across 7 bases. From germline, CDR1 is WSHSY and CDR2 SAAADI. The CDR3 loop spans 15 amino acids. After removal of 6 bases from V and 1 base from J, the junction contained 6 bases not matched to a gene. The CDR3 reads CASRKGAGSYNEQFF. The CDR3 DNA reads TGCGCCAGCAGGAAGGGGGCTGGTTCCTACAATGAGCAGTTCTTC.

This clonotype was counted at least ten times. The chain couples TRBV20-1 to TRBJ1-4, with D perhaps matching TRBD1 (5 bases). V shed 3 bases and J shed 8 bases, with 19 bases lying between them. Germline CDR1 is DFQATT and CDR2 is SNEGSKA (reference sequence). This CDR3 region has 15 residues. The CDR3 here is CSARTEGTPGEKLFF. The CDR3 DNA sequence: TGCAGTGCTAGGACGGAAGGGACTCCTGGAGAAAAACTGTTTTTT.

The chain recombines TRBV5-8 with TRBJ2-6, with D hard to call. V lost 0 bases and J lost 1, with 8 bases in between. The length of the CDR3 is 16 residues. CDR1 is SGHTS, CDR2 YDEGEE, per germline. The CDR3 DNA is TGTGCCAGCAGCTTGGGTTCGTTATCTGGGGCCAACGTCCTGACTTTC. Its protein product is CASSLGSLSGANVLTF.

The table lists this clonotype with many counts. The chain combines TRBV28 with TRBJ2-3; the match to TRBD1 covers 7 bases. The V and J ends lost 10 bases and 2 bases, in that order; junction bases with no gene match: 6. The CDR3 consists of 13 residues. From germline, CDR1 is MDHEN and CDR2 SYDVKM. DNA for the CDR3: TGTGCCACGCAGGACAGGCCCACAGATACGCAGTATTTT. It is translated as CATQDRPTDTQYF.

This clonotype was detected many times. The chain employs TRBV7-2 and TRBJ2-5; D possibly uses TRBD1 or TRBD2 (5 bases each). Germline values: CDR1 SGHTA, CDR2 FQGNSA. Trimming cost V 0 bases and J 0 bases, with 8 bases left between them. The CDR3 has 15 residues. The chain's CDR3 is CASSLAGRHQETQYF. The CDR3, as DNA: TGTGCCAGCAGCTTAGCGGGACGGCACCAAGAGACCCAGTACTTC.